This entry features one TCR beta chain sequence. This entry is derived from a study of CD8+CD57+ T cells in acquired aplastic anemia. About the research overall: The average for DNA from sorted CD4+ and CD8+ cells was 3.2 ug.

Sequenced patients had shown CD8+CD57+ cell expansion by flow cytometry. Template material for TCR beta VDJ and CDR3 profiling consisted of genomic DNA. MiXCR was run by TCRdb on the reads, yielding one entry per CDR3 protein. In the table there are under 250,000 distinct CDR3 sequences, around half of which are singletons. With 3 bases removed from V and 11 bases from J, the gap between germline ends came to 11 bases. The CDR3 covers 12 residues. Germline assignment: CDR1 SNHLY and CDR2 FYNNEI. This TCR was recovered from a human donor with aplastic anemia. The sample comprised sorted CD4+, CD8+, or CD8+CD57+ T cells (not recorded which) from PBMCs. This chain links TRBV2 with TRBJ1-5; D not certain. CDR3 sequence reads: CASSDYGETQHF. In nucleotides, the CDR3 is TGTGCCAGCAGTGATTACGGGGAGACCCAGCATTTT. The variable domain in full, completed from reference TRBV2 and TRBJ1-5, reads EPEVTQTPSHQVTQMGQEVILRCVPISNHLYFYWYRQILGQKVEFLVSFYNNEISEKSEIFDDQFSVERPDGSNFTLKIRSTKLEDSAMYFCASSDYGETQHFGDGTRLSIL.